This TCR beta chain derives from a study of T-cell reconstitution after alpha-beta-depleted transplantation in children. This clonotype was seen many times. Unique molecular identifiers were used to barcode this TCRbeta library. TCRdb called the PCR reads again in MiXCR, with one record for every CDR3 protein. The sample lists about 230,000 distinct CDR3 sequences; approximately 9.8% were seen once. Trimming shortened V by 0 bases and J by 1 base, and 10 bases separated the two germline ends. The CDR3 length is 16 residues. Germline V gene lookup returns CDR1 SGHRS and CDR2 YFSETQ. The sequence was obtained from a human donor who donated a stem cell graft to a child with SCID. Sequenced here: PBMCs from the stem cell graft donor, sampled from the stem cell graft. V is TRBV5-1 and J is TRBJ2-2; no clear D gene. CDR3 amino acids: CASSLEGRLNTGELFF. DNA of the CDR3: TGCGCCAGCAGCTTGGAAGGCAGACTGAACACCGGGGAGCTGTTTTTT.